Listed below are T cell receptor beta chains from one sample, sequenced in a study of blood T cell repertoires in COVID-19. Only in-frame clones appear in the TCRdb table, and some are missing; sequencing was by immunoSEQ multiplex PCR. Here the sample spans some 110,000 clones, about 90% being singletons. The sequencing sample was made of peripheral blood. These receptors originate from a man between 45 and 60 years old with COVID-19, enrolled during active disease. The CDR3 runs from the conserved cysteine through the conserved F or W.

v_call cdr3_aa
TRBV28 CASSRSGSSYEQYF
TRBV13 CASSLGGGQETQYF
TRBV29-1 CSVGGGMGEGDTQYF
TRBV2 CASSEGGSYGYTF
TRBV9 CASSVGGSSYEQYF
TRBV6-5 CASRPLQGEHGYTF
TRBV3-1/TRBV3-2 CASSQPGTSGSVGTDTQYF
TRBV7-2 CASSPGQDNSPLHF
TRBV11-2 CASSLVSSGRKSEQFF
TRBV4-3 CASSQDLGNTIYF
TRBV18 CASSLDGLERELFF
TRBV4-1 CASSQNRVPISGANVLTF
TRBV18 CASSPGDRGQPQHF
TRBV6-2/TRBV6-3 CASSYEGLGSETQYF
TRBV9 CASSVGLGGQPQHF
TRBV7-9 CASSSLAGGPVFGELFF
TRBV9 CASSVGAGGGHEQYF
TRBV19 CASSPQGGLEQYF
TRBV5-5 CASSRGRLEAFF
TRBV15 CEGQGLSNQPQHF
TRBV27 CASSRGAGEYPDTQYF
TRBV7-9 CASSLRSGQLANTGELFF
TRBV27 CASSLGLGSYEQYF
TRBV6-5 CASSQGILAGNEQFF
TRBV29-1 CSVKLAGGIETQYF
TRBV2 CASSDRTSGQNNEQFF
TRBV7-8 CASSLAQASYEQYF
TRBV9 CASSVEGGNQPQHF
TRBV5-4 CASSQGTSGSTGELFF